This TCR beta chain came from a study of blood T cell repertoires in COVID-19 (TCRdb year 2020). Concerning the study at large: Samples from collaborators originated in the United States, Italy and Spain and spanned both the acute and convalescent phases of COVID-19. The material from the prospective study consisted of cDNA or gDNA derived from T cells, B-cell-depleted T cells, or PBMCs. Deeply sampled blood TCRbeta repertoires from subjects exposed to, actively infected with, or recovered from COVID-19 were included in the dataset. The repertoires were made available in a free public database intended to serve as a resource for research on the immune response to SARS-CoV-2. Samples were obtained from the ongoing ImmuneRACE study (first 160 participants) and from some 1,200 subjects provided by 6 global collaborators. A de-identified subject ID, COVID-19 status, age in years and sex were almost always included in the sample metadata. Where available, HLA class I and class II types were obtained from metadata supplied by the sample provider rather than from assay-based typing. Results the study describes overall, beyond this receptor: The quantity of clinical and demographic metadata differed by source and by participant and was supplied without curation.

TCRbeta CDR3 regions were amplified from genomic DNA using the immunoSEQ Assay, a bias-controlled multiplex PCR. The authors' pipeline ran thus. The number of nucleated cells in each sample was estimated by amplification of reference gene primers within the assay. To quantify the absolute abundance of each unique TCRbeta CDR3 rearrangement, sequence reads were collapsed and filtered. Productive Simpson clonality was computed per sample as the square root of Simpson's diversity index over productive rearrangements. TCRdb obtained this table from immuneACCESS and retained in-frame rearrangements with V and J assigned. These tables miss some clones; where compared with another copy, unresolved V genes account for less than half of the shortfall, and the remainder is unexplained. D and trimming were read from the DNA, whereas the V and J calls and clone size are those reported in that table. The sample records over 350,000 clones, approximately 91% of which are singletons. About 0.83% of the sample is held by the ten biggest clonotypes.

This clone was detected once. There is no known antigen for this receptor. Base qualities are not provided; no much larger clone lies one nucleotide away. CDR1 is given as SEHNR and CDR2 as FQNEAQ, both from the germline V gene (reference sequence). Unmatched junction bases come to 4, with V trimmed by 6 bases and J by 6 bases. Measured from the cysteine to the phenylalanine, the CDR3 is 13 residues long. Only CDR3 DNA remains: 39 bases, in frame from the first base. Participants in the prospective study were enrolled through a virtual design, were aged roughly 18 to 90 years, and lived in 24 United States geographic areas. In the prospective study, cohorts were assigned on the basis of participant-reported clinical history obtained from a screening survey and a study questionnaire. A participant counted as exposed if, within 2 weeks of entering the study, that participant had been in contact with someone who had a PCR-confirmed or clinician-diagnosed COVID-19 case. In the prospective study, whole blood, serum and a nasopharyngeal or oropharyngeal swab were collected from each participant by mobile phlebotomists. Additional blood draws and questionnaires over an approximately two-month period could optionally be provided by prospective study participants. Prospective study blood samples were shipped either frozen or at room temperature before DNA extraction.

The receptor was derived from a woman between 40 and 50 years old who had been exposed to COVID-19. The V and J segments used are TRBV7-9 and TRBJ1-4, with 7 bases matching TRBD1. Sequencing used PBMCs or T cells enriched from blood (not recorded which). The DNA sequence is TGTGCCAGCAGGAGGGGGCAGGATGAAAAACTGTTTTTT. It codes for CASRRGQDEKLFF.